The following is a T cell receptor (beta chain) sequence with its context. Its cognate antigen is unknown. This record comes from a study of shared clonotypes between healthy human individuals. Overall study results and limits: Sampling used blood alone; tissue repertoires probably differ. Across a handful of donors, naive CD4 shared roughly 5%, naive CD8 approximately 3.5%, memory CD4 roughly 2.4%, memory CD8 around 0.36%.

The V and J ends lost 6 bases and 9 bases respectively, with 18 bases between them. The V gene's germline CDR1 is MNHEY and CDR2 SVGAGI. The CDR3 totals 14 residues. At a deep level, the assay was run. Sequenced by immunoSEQ multiplex PCR; TCRdb stores in-frame clones only, minus some. The sample lists some 2 million clones; around 96% were seen once. Selected positively for CCR7 and CD45RO-negative, naive CD8 cells excluded terminally differentiated effector memory CD45RA+ cells. The sequenced material came from naive CD8+ T cells sorted from blood. The TCR sequence derives from a man between 18 and 29 years old in good health. This chain connects TRBV6-5 to TRBJ2-1; tentatively, D is TRBD2 (6 bases). CDR3 bases: TGTGCCAGCAGCTGGGGGGACTCCCGAGGTGAGCAGTTCTTC. This gives the protein CASSWGDSRGEQFF.